This TCR beta chain was identified during a study of human T cells and chemical hapten exposure. Whole-study context: Alopecia areata, totalis and universalis patients, mostly female, were included.

The time point denotes: pre-sensitization, week 0. Sample treatment: therapeutic diphenylcyclopropenone sensitization with weekly scalp DPC. The study used a library that attached unique molecular identifiers to individual cDNA molecules. Original data processing: Samples ranged from about 23,224 to 690,600 TCRs, with a median of around 100,000. Using its own MiXCR run on the RACE reads, TCRdb lists one record per CDR3 protein. It is TCRdb's table, rather than the study itself, that gives the V and J calls and clone size. The table lists 250,000 or so distinct CDR3 sequences, approximately 7.5% of them singletons. Of note for this clonotype: Antigen: not known.

Study results and caveats: Alopecia in all donors means immunity may differ from healthy individuals.

Germline loops: CDR1 MNHNY, CDR2 SVGAGI (reference sequence). The trim removed 6 bases at V and 0 bases at J, leaving 9 bases unmatched. This CDR3 has 16 amino acids. This material consisted of whole blood, taken in connection with sensitization to the hapten diphenylcyclopropenone (DPC). This chain uses TRBV6-6 with TRBJ2-3; TRBD2 agrees at 7 bases. This sequence was found in a man aged 18 to 29 with alopecia areata. Some clones in this sample may be carry-over from other donors' samples. CDR3 sequence reads: CASSFKAGKSTDTQYF. The DNA of the CDR3 is TGTGCCAGCAGCTTTAAAGCGGGGAAAAGCACAGATACGCAGTATTTT.